This TCR beta chain is from a study of shared clonotypes between healthy human individuals. The V gene lost 1 base and the J gene lost 7 bases, with 13 bases spanning the gap. Germline V gene lookup returns CDR1 SGHAT and CDR2 FQNNGV. This CDR3 is 14 amino acids long. In the sorted-subset replicate PCRs, approximately 200 ng DNA, some 30,000 T cell genomes, was used. The protocol was immunoSEQ multiplex PCR, while the TCRdb copy is restricted to in-frame clones and leaves out a portion. This table has around 2.1 million clones, about 94% appearing once. This clone has a single count. Its specificity is not known. Study findings and constraints: An expected dependence of interdonor clonotype sharing on sequencing depth was noted. With a handful of donors compared, around 5% of naive CD4 clonotypes were shared.

Into CD45RA+ naive and CD45RA-negative memory subsets, the CD4+ cells were split. The TCR originated in a young man in good health. This sequence joins TRBV11-2 and TRBJ1-2; tentatively, D is TRBD1 (5 bases). The specimen was naive CD4+ T cells sorted from blood. The subset is: CD45RA+ positively selected. The CDR3 reads CASSLVTREAGYTF. CDR3 bases: TGTGCCAGCAGCTTAGTTACCAGGGAGGCTGGCTACACCTTC. Filled out from reference TRBV11-2 and TRBJ1-2, the complete variable domain reads EAGVAQSPRYKIIEKRQSVAFWCNPISGHATLYWYQQILGQGPKLLIQFQNNGVVDDSQLPKDRFSAERLKGVDSTLKIQPAKLEDSAVYLCASSLVTREAGYTFGSGTRLTVV.